This passage covers 5 T cell receptor beta chains from one sample sequenced in a study of blood T cell repertoires in COVID-19. Sequenced by immunoSEQ multiplex PCR; TCRdb stores in-frame clones only, minus some. The sample records 250,000 to 300,000 clones, around 87% being singletons. What was sequenced was peripheral blood. These receptors came from a man aged 18 to 35 with active or convalescent COVID-19.

The chain has TRBV18 and TRBJ2-5; D perhaps matches TRBD2 (5 bases). V lost 1 base, J lost 3 bases, and 12 bases lay in between. Germline V gene sequence: CDR1 KGHSH, CDR2 LQKENI. There are 15 residues in the CDR3. For the CDR3, the DNA is TGTGCCAGCTCACCACGGGCGGCCGGGGAAGAGACCCAGTACTTC. This sequence encodes CASSPRAAGEETQYF.

The CDR3 spells CASSPTGFQDTQYF. CDR3 DNA sequence: TGTGCCAGCAGCCCAACCGGGTTTCAGGATACGCAGTATTTT. V and J are TRBV3-1 (or the pseudogene TRBV3-2) and TRBJ2-3; D is uncertain. The CDR3 spans 14 residues. V was shortened by 4 bases and J by 6 bases, with 14 bases between the two germline ends. Per the germline V gene, CDR1 is LGHDT and CDR2 is YNNKEL (reference sequence).

This clone was recorded only once. The genes are TRBV24-1 and TRBJ2-2; TRBD1 agrees at 11 bases. With 3 bases clipped from V and 6 bases from J, the junction kept 5 bases outside the gene matches. From germline, CDR1 is KGHDR and CDR2 SFDVKD. The CDR3 spans 16 residues. CDR3 residues: CATSDLRGQGAGELFF. CDR3 DNA sequence: TGTGCCACCAGTGATCTCCGGGGACAGGGGGCCGGGGAGCTGTTTTTT.

The rearrangement links TRBV2 to TRBJ1-5; D might be TRBD1 (5 bases). Trimming pared 6 bases from V and 0 bases from J, leaving 18 bases between. The V gene's germline CDR1 is SNHLY and CDR2 FYNNEI. The CDR3 consists of 17 residues. CDR3 region: CASSGGEGRYSNQPQHF. In nucleotides, the CDR3 is TGTGCCAGCAGCGGCGGGGAGGGGAGATATAGCAATCAGCCCCAGCATTTT.

This clone was found once. V is TRBV9 and J is TRBJ2-7, with D perhaps TRBD2 (6 bases). V was cut by 2 bases and J by 4 bases, with 13 bases left in between. This CDR3 region has 14 residues. CDR1 and CDR2 (germline): SGDLS, YYNGEE. Written as DNA, the CDR3 is TGTGCCAGCAGCGTTTCGGGGACTCCTTACGAGCAGTACTTC. Its protein product is CASSVSGTPYEQYF.